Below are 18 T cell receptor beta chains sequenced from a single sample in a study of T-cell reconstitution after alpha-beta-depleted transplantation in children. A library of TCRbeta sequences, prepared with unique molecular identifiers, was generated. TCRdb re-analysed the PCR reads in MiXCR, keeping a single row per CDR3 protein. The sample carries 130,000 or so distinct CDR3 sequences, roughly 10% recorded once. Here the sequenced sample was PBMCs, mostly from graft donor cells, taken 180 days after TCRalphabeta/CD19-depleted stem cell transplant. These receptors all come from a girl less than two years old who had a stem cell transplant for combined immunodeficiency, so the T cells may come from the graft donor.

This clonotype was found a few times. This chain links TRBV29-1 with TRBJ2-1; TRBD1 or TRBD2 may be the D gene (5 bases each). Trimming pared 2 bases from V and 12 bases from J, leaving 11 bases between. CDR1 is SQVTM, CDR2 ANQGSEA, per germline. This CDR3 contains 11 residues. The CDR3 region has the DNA TGCAGCGTTGAAAGAGGGGACCGGCAGTTCTTC. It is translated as CSVERGDRQFF.

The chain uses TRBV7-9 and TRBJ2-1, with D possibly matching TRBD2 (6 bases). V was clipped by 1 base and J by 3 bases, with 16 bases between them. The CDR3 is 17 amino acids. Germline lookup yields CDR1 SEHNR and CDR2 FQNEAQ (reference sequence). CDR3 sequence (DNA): TGTGCCAGCAGCTTAGGTAGAGTTGAGGAGGGCTACAATGAGCAGTTCTTC. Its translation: CASSLGRVEEGYNEQFF.

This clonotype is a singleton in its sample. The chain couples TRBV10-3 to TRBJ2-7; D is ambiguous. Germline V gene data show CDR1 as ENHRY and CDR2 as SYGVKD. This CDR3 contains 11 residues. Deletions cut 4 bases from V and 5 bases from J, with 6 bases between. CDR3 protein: CAISGGDEQYF. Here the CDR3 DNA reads TGTGCCATCAGTGGGGGTGACGAGCAGTACTTC.

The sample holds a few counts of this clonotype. CDR3 sequence: CASSLGTSGRVHTQYF. The CDR3 coding sequence is TGCGCCAGCAGCCTAGGGACTAGCGGGAGAGTACATACGCAGTATTTT. This rearrangement joins TRBV4-3 to TRBJ2-3; TRBD2 agrees at 14 bases. The CDR3 loop spans 16 amino acids. CDR1 is LGHNA and CDR2 is YSLEER in the germline V gene. Trimming removed 4 bases from V and 7 bases from J; junction bases left unmatched: 7.

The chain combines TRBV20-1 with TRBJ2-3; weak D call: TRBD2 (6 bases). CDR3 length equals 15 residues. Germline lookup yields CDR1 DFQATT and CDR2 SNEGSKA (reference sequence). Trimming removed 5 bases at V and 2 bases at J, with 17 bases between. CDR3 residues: CSADRDFLDTDTQYF. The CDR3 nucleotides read TGCAGTGCTGACCGGGACTTTTTAGACACAGATACGCAGTATTTT.

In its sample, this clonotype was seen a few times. CDR3 protein: CSVGKGRGDTQYF. In DNA, the CDR3 is TGCAGCGTTGGCAAGGGCCGGGGAGATACGCAGTATTTT. The chain combines TRBV29-1 with TRBJ2-3, with D perhaps TRBD2 (5 bases). The CDR3 contains 13 residues. Looked up from germline, CDR1 is SQVTM and CDR2 is ANQGSEA. Trimming removed 4 bases from V and 5 bases from J, with 13 bases in between.

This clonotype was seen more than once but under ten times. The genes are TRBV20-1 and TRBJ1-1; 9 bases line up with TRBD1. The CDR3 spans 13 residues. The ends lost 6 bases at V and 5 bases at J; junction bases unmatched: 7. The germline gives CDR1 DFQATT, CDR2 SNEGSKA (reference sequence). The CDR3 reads CSATGTGRTEAFF. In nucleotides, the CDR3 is TGCAGTGCAACTGGGACAGGGCGGACTGAAGCTTTCTTT.

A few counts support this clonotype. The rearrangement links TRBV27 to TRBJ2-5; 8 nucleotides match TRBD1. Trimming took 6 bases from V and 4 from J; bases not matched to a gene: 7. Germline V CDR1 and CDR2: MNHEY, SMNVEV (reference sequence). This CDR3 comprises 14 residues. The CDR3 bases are TGTGCCAGCAGATGGACAGGGAGTGGAGAGACCCAGTACTTC. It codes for CASRWTGSGETQYF.

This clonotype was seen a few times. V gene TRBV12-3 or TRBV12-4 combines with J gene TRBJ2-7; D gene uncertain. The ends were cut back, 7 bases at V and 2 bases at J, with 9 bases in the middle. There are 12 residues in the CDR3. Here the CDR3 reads CASTVGTYEQYF. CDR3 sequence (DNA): TGTGCCAGCACCGTAGGGACCTACGAGCAGTACTTC.

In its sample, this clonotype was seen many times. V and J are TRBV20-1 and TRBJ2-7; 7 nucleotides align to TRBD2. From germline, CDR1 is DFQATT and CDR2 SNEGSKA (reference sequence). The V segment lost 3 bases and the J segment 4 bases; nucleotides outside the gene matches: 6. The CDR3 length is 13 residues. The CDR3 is CSARDSGLYEQYF. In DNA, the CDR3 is TGCAGTGCTAGGGATAGCGGGTTATACGAGCAGTACTTC.

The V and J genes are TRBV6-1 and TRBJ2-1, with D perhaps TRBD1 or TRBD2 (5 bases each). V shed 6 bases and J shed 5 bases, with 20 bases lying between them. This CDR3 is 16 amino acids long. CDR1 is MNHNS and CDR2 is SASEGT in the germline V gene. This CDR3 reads CASRTLSGTRDNEQFF. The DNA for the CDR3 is TGTGCCAGCAGAACACTCTCCGGGACCCGGGACAATGAGCAGTTCTTC.

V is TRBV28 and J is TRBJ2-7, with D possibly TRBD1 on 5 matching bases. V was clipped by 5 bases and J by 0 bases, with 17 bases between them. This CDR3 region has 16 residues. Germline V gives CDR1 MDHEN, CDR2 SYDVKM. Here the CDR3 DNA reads TGTGCCAGCAGTCCCCCCAGGGCAGAATACTCCTACGAGCAGTACTTC. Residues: CASSPPRAEYSYEQYF.

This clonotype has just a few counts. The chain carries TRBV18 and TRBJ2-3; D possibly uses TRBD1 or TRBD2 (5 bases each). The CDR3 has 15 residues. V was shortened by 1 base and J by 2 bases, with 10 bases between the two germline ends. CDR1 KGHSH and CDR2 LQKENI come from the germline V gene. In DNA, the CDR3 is TGTGCCAGCTCACCACTGACGGGGCTCACAGATACGCAGTATTTT. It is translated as CASSPLTGLTDTQYF.

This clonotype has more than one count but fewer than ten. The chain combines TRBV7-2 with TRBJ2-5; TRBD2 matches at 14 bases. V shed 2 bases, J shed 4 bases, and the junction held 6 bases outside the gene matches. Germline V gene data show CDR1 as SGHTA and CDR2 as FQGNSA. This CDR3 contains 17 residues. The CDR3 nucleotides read TGTGCCAGCAGCTTAATTGGACTAGCGGGGGGTTCAGAGACCCAGTACTTC. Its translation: CASSLIGLAGGSETQYF.

The CDR3, as DNA: TGTGCCAGCAGTTTGGAGACAGTACGTCTTTCCTACGAGCAGTACTTC. Its protein product is CASSLETVRLSYEQYF. This chain connects TRBV12-3 or TRBV12-4 to TRBJ2-7; a weak D match, TRBD1 (5 bases). The CDR3 runs to 16 residues. The V and J ends lost 3 bases and 1 base respectively, with 16 bases between them.

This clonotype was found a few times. The CDR3 sequence is CASSHRAGGVYSNQPQHF. Here the CDR3 DNA reads TGTGCCAGCAGCCATAGGGCAGGGGGGGTTTATAGCAATCAGCCCCAGCATTTT. The chain couples TRBV28 to TRBJ1-5; 7 positions match TRBD1. Germline CDR1 reads MDHEN; CDR2 reads SYDVKM. The CDR3 spans 18 residues. V trimming: 6 bases; J trimming: 0 bases; junction bases outside the gene matches: 14.

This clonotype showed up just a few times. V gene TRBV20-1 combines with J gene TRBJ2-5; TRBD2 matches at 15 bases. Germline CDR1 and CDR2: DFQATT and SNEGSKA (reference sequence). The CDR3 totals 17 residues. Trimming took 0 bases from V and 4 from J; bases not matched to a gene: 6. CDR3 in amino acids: CSARETRGLAGGETQYF. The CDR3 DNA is TGCAGTGCTAGAGAAACACGGGGACTAGCGGGAGGAGAGACCCAGTACTTC.

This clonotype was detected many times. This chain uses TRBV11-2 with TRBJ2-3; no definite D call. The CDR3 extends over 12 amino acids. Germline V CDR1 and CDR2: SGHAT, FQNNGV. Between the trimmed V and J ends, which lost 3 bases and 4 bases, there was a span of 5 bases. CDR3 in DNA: TGTGCCAGCAGCTTTGGGTCAGATACGCAGTATTTT. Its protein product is CASSFGSDTQYF. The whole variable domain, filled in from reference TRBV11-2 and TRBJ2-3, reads EAGVAQSPRYKIIEKRQSVAFWCNPISGHATLYWYQQILGQGPKLLIQFQNNGVVDDSQLPKDRFSAERLKGVDSTLKIQPAKLEDSAVYLCASSFGSDTQYFGPGTRLTVL.